These 13 T cell receptor beta chains came from one sample sequenced in a study of blood T cell repertoires in COVID-19. Method: immunoSEQ multiplex PCR; TCRdb's copy keeps in-frame clones and lacks some. There are around 82,000 clones in the sample; roughly 85% occur only once, and 9.6% lies in the top ten. Material for sequencing was peripheral blood. All receptors derive from a man over 45 with COVID-19, enrolled during active disease.

This clone was recorded a few times. The V and J genes are TRBV19 and TRBJ1-1; D possibly corresponds to TRBD1 (6 bases). In germline, CDR1 is LNHDA, CDR2 SQIVND (reference sequence). Trimming left V 5 bases short and J 0 bases short, with 13 bases between. The CDR3 contains 15 residues. CDR3 sequence: CASSPGQPMNTEAFF. The CDR3 DNA reads as TGTGCCAGTAGTCCTGGACAGCCCATGAACACTGAAGCTTTCTTT.

This chain connects TRBV9 to TRBJ1-3; D not certain. Germline-derived CDR1 and CDR2 are SGDLS and YYNGEE. Between the trimmed V and J ends, which lost 0 bases and 0 bases, there was a span of 7 bases. The CDR3 has 15 residues. CDR3 nucleotide sequence: TGTGCCAGCAGCGTAGGAGACTACTCTGGAAACACCATATATTTT. The encoded protein is CASSVGDYSGNTIYF.

V and J are TRBV9 and TRBJ1-2; TRBD1 matches at 7 bases. The germline V gene has CDR1 SGDLS and CDR2 YYNGEE. CDR3 length: 13 residues. With 4 bases clipped from V and 6 bases from J, the junction kept 6 bases outside the gene matches. The DNA of the CDR3 is TGTGCCAGCAGCCGACAGGGTGGGCATGGCTACACCTTC. Its protein product is CASSRQGGHGYTF.

This chain uses TRBV19 with TRBJ2-7; 7 bases agree with TRBD1. CDR3 length equals 14 residues. Germline assignment: CDR1 LNHDA and CDR2 SQIVND (reference sequence). The trim removed 7 bases at V and 3 bases at J, leaving 9 bases unmatched. This chain's CDR3 is CASTPRAGGYEQYF. The DNA for the CDR3 is TGTGCCAGTACCCCCCGGGCAGGGGGCTACGAGCAGTACTTC.

CDR3 sequence: CASSPGLAGVGSYNEQFF. The CDR3, as DNA: TGTGCCAGCTCACCGGGACTAGCGGGAGTGGGGTCCTACAATGAGCAGTTCTTC. This sequence joins TRBV18 and TRBJ2-1; TRBD2 matches at 14 bases. The CDR3 runs to 18 residues. CDR1 is KGHSH, CDR2 LQKENI, per germline. The V segment lost 3 bases and the J segment 1 base; nucleotides outside the gene matches: 5.

The V call is TRBV5-4, the J call TRBJ2-5; tentatively, D is TRBD1 (5 bases). Germline lookup yields CDR1 SGHNT and CDR2 YYREEE (reference sequence). The CDR3 has 15 residues. V was cut by 0 bases and J by 1 base, with 10 bases left in between. The CDR3 reads CASSLGQLPQETQYF. The CDR3 nucleotides read TGTGCCAGCAGCTTGGGACAGCTACCCCAAGAGACCCAGTACTTC. The full variable domain, its missing parts supplied by reference TRBV5-4 and TRBJ2-5, is ETGVTQSPTHLIKTRGQQVTLRCSSQSGHNTVSWYQQALGQGPQFIFQYYREEENGRGNFPPRFSGLQFPNYSSELNVNALELDDSALYLCASSLGQLPQETQYFGPGTRLLVL.

The chain uses TRBV11-3 and TRBJ2-7, with 7 bases fitting TRBD1. Trimming at V came to 5 bases and at J to 4 bases, leaving 8 bases not matched to a gene. Germline V lookup: CDR1 SGHNT, CDR2 YENEEA. The CDR3 consists of 14 residues. The CDR3 coding sequence is TGTGCCAGCAGCCCCAGGACAGGAAAGTACGAGCAGTACTTC. Translation: CASSPRTGKYEQYF.

The rearrangement links TRBV6-2 or TRBV6-3 to TRBJ2-1; unclear D gene. The CDR3 runs 12 residues. V dropped 5 bases and J dropped 10 bases, with 12 bases sitting between them. Looked up from germline, CDR1 is MNHEY and CDR2 is SVGEGT. The DNA of the CDR3 is TGTGCCAGCAGTCCCCCCGGCGGAGAGCAGTTCTTC. Residues: CASSPPGGEQFF.

This clone was observed a few times. The genes are TRBV30 and TRBJ1-2, with TRBD1 as a possible D gene (5 bases). The CDR3 contains 15 residues. V gave up 4 bases and J gave up 4 bases, with 19 bases separating them. In germline, CDR1 is GTSNPN, CDR2 SVGIG (reference sequence). In DNA form, the CDR3 reads TGTGCCTGGATTCCGGGCAGGGTGGCAGGCTATGGCTACACCTTC. It specifies CAWIPGRVAGYGYTF.

The rearrangement links TRBV2 to TRBJ1-1, with D maybe TRBD1 (5 bases). Trimming cost V 4 bases and J 0 bases, with 12 bases left between them. CDR3 length equals 15 residues. Germline V gene sequence: CDR1 SNHLY, CDR2 FYNNEI. This CDR3 reads CASSGQNLMNTEAFF. As DNA, the CDR3 is TGTGCCAGCAGTGGACAGAACCTGATGAACACTGAAGCTTTCTTT.

The J gene is TRBJ1-1, the V gene TRBV6-5; possibly TRBD1 for D (5 bases). Per the germline V gene, CDR1 is MNHEY and CDR2 is SVGAGI. V was shortened by 6 bases and J by 6 bases, with 20 bases between the two germline ends. The CDR3 covers 15 residues. The DNA of the CDR3 is TGTGCCAGCAGAACCATCCTGGGACTGCTCCCTGAAGCTTTCTTT. Translation: CASRTILGLLPEAFF.

The chain joins TRBV2 to TRBJ2-7; 7 bases line up with TRBD1. The trim removed 8 bases at V and 3 bases at J, leaving 10 bases unmatched. The CDR3 is 14 amino acids. Germline CDR1 is SNHLY and CDR2 is FYNNEI. CDR3 DNA sequence: TGTGCCAGCGCCCTGGGACAGCCAATCTACGAGCAGTACTTC. Protein: CASALGQPIYEQYF.

J is TRBJ1-2 and V is TRBV19, with 7 bases identical to TRBD1. CDR1 and CDR2 from the germline V gene are LNHDA and SQIVND (reference sequence). V shed 7 bases and J 4 bases; nucleotides not matched to a gene: 12. The CDR3 is made up of 15 amino acids. The chain's CDR3 is CASTPKPDRTYGYTF. In DNA, the CDR3 is TGTGCCAGTACCCCAAAGCCGGACAGGACCTATGGCTACACCTTC.